This is a list of T cell receptor beta chains from one sample in a study of blood T cell repertoires in COVID-19. Sequenced by immunoSEQ multiplex PCR; TCRdb stores in-frame clones only, minus some. This sample has about 260,000 clones, with about 87% found just once. Sequences were obtained from peripheral blood. The receptors were sampled from a middle-aged woman who had recovered from COVID-19. Each CDR3 is given with its conserved first and last residue. A D gene is named only where the DNA matches it firmly. Not all rows give a size; the values are once, few, many and, for expanded clones, a class.

j_gene: TRBJ1-5; v_gene: TRBV5-6; d_gene: TRBD1; abundance: NA; CDR3aa: CASSFQGGNNQPQHF; CDR3nt: TGTGCCAGCAGCTTTCAGGGGGGAAACAATCAGCCCCAGCATTTT
j_gene: TRBJ1-1; v_gene: TRBV5-6; d_gene: NA; abundance: NA; CDR3aa: CASSRTMGPGLNTEAFF; CDR3nt: TGTGCCAGCAGCCGAACCATGGGCCCAGGGTTAAACACTGAAGCTTTCTTT
j_gene: TRBJ1-1; v_gene: TRBV11-2; d_gene: NA; abundance: NA; CDR3aa: CASSLESYTEAFF; CDR3nt: TGTGCCAGCAGCTTAGAGTCCTACACTGAAGCTTTCTTT
j_gene: TRBJ2-2; v_gene: TRBV5-1; d_gene: TRBD2; abundance: NA; CDR3aa: CASSLAASGGATGELFF; CDR3nt: TGCGCCAGCAGCTTGGCAGCTAGCGGGGGGGCCACCGGGGAGCTGTTTTTT
j_gene: TRBJ1-1; v_gene: TRBV18; d_gene: NA; abundance: NA; CDR3aa: CASSPLGANTEAFF; CDR3nt: TGTGCCAGCTCACCATTGGGGGCAAACACTGAAGCTTTCTTT
j_gene: TRBJ2-3; v_gene: TRBV5-1; d_gene: TRBD2; abundance: NA; CDR3aa: CASSDQRAGVDTQYF; CDR3nt: TGCGCCAGCAGCGATCAGCGAGCGGGGGTGGATACGCAGTATTTT
j_gene: TRBJ1-2; v_gene: TRBV15; d_gene: TRBD1; abundance: once; CDR3aa: CATSRGDRGGYGYTF; CDR3nt: TGTGCCACCAGCAGAGGGGACAGGGGTGGCTATGGCTACACCTTC
j_gene: TRBJ2-2; v_gene: TRBV6-6; d_gene: TRBD1; abundance: NA; CDR3aa: CASRPGGGTGELFF; CDR3nt: TGTGCCAGCAGGCCAGGGGGCGGAACCGGGGAGCTGTTTTTT
j_gene: TRBJ1-2; v_gene: TRBV29-1; d_gene: NA; abundance: NA; CDR3aa: CSVGDGYTF; CDR3nt: TGCAGCGTTGGCGATGGCTACACCTTC
j_gene: TRBJ1-2; v_gene: TRBV19; d_gene: TRBD1; abundance: NA; CDR3aa: CASTPDRGFYGYTF; CDR3nt: TGTGCCAGTACCCCGGACAGGGGTTTTTATGGCTACACCTTC
j_gene: TRBJ1-4; v_gene: TRBV30; d_gene: NA; abundance: NA; CDR3aa: CAWSRSGPVDEKLFF; CDR3nt: TGTGCCTGGAGTAGGTCAGGGCCCGTCGATGAAAAACTGTTTTTT
j_gene: TRBJ1-2; v_gene: TRBV5-1; d_gene: TRBD1; abundance: NA; CDR3aa: CASSSTGVGYGYTF; CDR3nt: TGCGCCAGCAGCTCGACAGGGGTCGGCTATGGCTACACCTTC
j_gene: TRBJ1-6; v_gene: TRBV5-1; d_gene: NA; abundance: NA; CDR3aa: CASSFGALNSPLHF; CDR3nt: TGCGCCAGCAGCTTTGGGGCATTGAATTCACCCCTCCACTTT
j_gene: TRBJ2-5; v_gene: TRBV29-1; d_gene: TRBD1; abundance: NA; CDR3aa: CSAGPGTVQETQYF; CDR3nt: TGCAGCGCCGGACCCGGGACAGTTCAAGAGACCCAGTACTTC
j_gene: TRBJ2-1; v_gene: TRBV27; d_gene: TRBD2; abundance: NA; CDR3aa: CATCPGLGNEQFF; CDR3nt: TGTGCCACCTGCCCGGGACTAGGCAATGAGCAGTTCTTC